This T cell receptor (beta chain) is from a study of graft-versus-host responses after intestinal transplantation. Study in general: Isolated intestinal, liver-intestinal, or multivisceral transplants had been given to the recipients. Induction using anti-thymocyte globulin, followed by tacrolimus and steroids for roughly 3 years, was given to all recipients.

In the case of this clone: Its antigen is not identified.

The CDR3 loop spans 15 amino acids. V was pared by 3 bases and J by 3 bases, with 4 bases of the junction left unmatched. CDR1 and CDR2 from the germline V gene are KGHSH and LQKENI. Clones were read by immunoSEQ multiplex PCR, and TCRdb kept only the in-frame ones, dropping some. Of some 130,000 clones listed, 90% to 95% are singletons. General study points: Early declines in HvG clones that occurred post-transplant were associated with peak circulating GvH clone levels. The presence of high graft-versus-host to host-versus-graft clonal ratios in allografts characterized patients with graft-donor T cell macrochimerism.

The V and J genes are TRBV18 and TRBJ2-5; 10 nucleotides agree with TRBD1. The sample in question was unstimulated CD4+ T cells sorted from spleen or lymph node cells, obtained before intestinal transplant. This TCR derives from a human donor who received an intestinal transplant. CDR3 amino acids: CASSPRDRGKETQYF. CDR3 in DNA: TGTGCCAGCTCACCGCGGGACAGGGGTAAAGAGACCCAGTACTTC.